Below are 2 T cell receptor beta chains sequenced from a single sample in a study of blood T cell repertoires in COVID-19. Repertoires were generated with immunoSEQ multiplex PCR, while TCRdb's copy carries only in-frame clones and drops some. The data show about 270,000 clones, 75% to 90% seen once. The sample comprised peripheral blood. The source of these receptors is a woman in her 70s with acute or convalescent COVID-19.

This chain joins TRBV2 and TRBJ2-3; 11 bases match TRBD2. V lost 6 bases and J lost 3; bases outside the gene matches: 5. CDR3 length equals 15 residues. Germline loops: CDR1 SNHLY, CDR2 FYNNEI. This chain's CDR3 is CASRKLAGETDTQYF. In DNA, the CDR3 is TGTGCCAGCAGGAAACTAGCGGGGGAAACAGATACGCAGTATTTT.

V is TRBV19 and J is TRBJ2-7, with TRBD1 as a possible D gene (6 bases). CDR1 is LNHDA and CDR2 is SQIVND in the germline V gene (reference sequence). CDR3 length: 14 amino acids. Trimming took off 7 bases at V and 0 bases at J, with 13 bases between the two ends. The CDR3: CASKQGTNSYEQYF. As DNA, the CDR3 is TGTGCCAGTAAGCAGGGGACCAACTCCTACGAGCAGTACTTC. Variable domain in full (rest from reference TRBV19 and TRBJ2-7): DGGITQSPKYLFRKEGQNVTLSCEQNLNHDAMYWYRQDPGQGLRLIYYSQIVNDFQKGDIAEGYSVSREKKESFPLTVTSAQKNPTAFYLCASKQGTNSYEQYFGPGTRLTVT.